This T cell receptor (beta chain) was recovered during a study of identical twins. Many counts were recorded for this clonotype. TCRdb re-analysed the 5' RACE reads in MiXCR, keeping a single row per CDR3 protein. The data contain over 200,000 distinct CDR3 sequences, 6.5% of them singletons. The same data also went into a second study, on T cells expressing NK-cell markers. From that report: Sorted CD3+CD56-NKG2C+, CD3+CD56+NKG2C+ and CD3+CD56+NKG2C- T cells supplied the TCR beta repertoires. HCMV seropositivity characterized seven of the eight sequenced donors, and seronegativity one. In a few donors, dominant clonotypes made up roughly 25-60.1% of CD3+CD56-NKG2C+ cells. Whether expanded NKG2C+ T cell clones recognized HCMV stayed uncertain.

The sequence was collected from a woman aged 18-29 years in good health. The material sequenced was CD8+ T cells sorted from blood.

The CDR3 protein is CASSYGRGNSYNEQFF. The CDR3 DNA reads as TGTGCCAGCAGTTATGGTAGGGGAAACTCCTACAATGAGCAGTTCTTC. The genes are TRBV6-5 and TRBJ2-1; weak D call: TRBD1 (5 bases). This CDR3 spans 16 amino acids. Germline V gene sequence: CDR1 MNHEY, CDR2 SVGAGI. Trimming removed 3 bases at V and 0 bases at J, with 12 bases between.